The next 15 T cell receptor beta chains were all read from a single sample in a study of T cells expressing NK-cell markers (TCRdb year 2020). Libraries were made using 5' RACE. The instrument given in TCRdb is Illumina HiSeq 2000. After TCRdb reprocessed the reads, each CDR3 protein sequence was kept as one row, without DNA. The sample table gives around 550,000 distinct CDR3 sequences. Of the sample, roughly 3.6% falls within the top ten clones. Input material: blood T cells: a sorted CD56 or NKG2C T cell subset, CD4+ or CD8+ T cells, or bulk PBMC T cells (not recorded which). The source of these receptors is a man between 18 and 35 years old in good health. Donor details come from another sample of the same person, matched by shared clones.

The V gene is TRBV20-1, the J gene TRBJ1-5. Germline CDR1 and CDR2: DFQATT and SNEGSKA (reference sequence). This CDR3 region has 14 residues. CDR3 sequence: CSARVTGYNQPQHF.

This sequence joins TRBV7-6 and TRBJ2-2; the D call from TCRdb, TRBD2, cannot be confirmed without DNA. CDR3 length: 17 amino acids. Per the germline V gene, CDR1 is SGHVS and CDR2 is FNYEAQ. The CDR3 spells CASSFLVTGVFSGELFF.

The chain uses TRBV5-5 and TRBJ2-2; TCRdb names TRBD1, which stays unverified in the absence of DNA. The CDR3 loop spans 17 amino acids. Germline CDR1 is SGHKS and CDR2 is YYEKEE (reference sequence). The CDR3 is CASSPLSQGSNTGELFF.

This sequence joins TRBV7-2 and TRBJ2-3; TCRdb's D gene call, TRBD1, goes unchecked for lack of DNA. Germline V gives CDR1 SGHTA, CDR2 FQGNSA. The CDR3 extends over 13 amino acids. The CDR3 reads CATSRTVREAQYF.

This sequence joins TRBV30 and TRBJ2-6. CDR1 GTSNPN and CDR2 SVGIG come from the germline V gene (reference sequence). The CDR3 consists of 14 residues. This chain's CDR3 is CAWDHSSGANVLTF.

V is TRBV30 and J is TRBJ2-3; TCRdb selects TRBD2, and the lack of DNA leaves this call unchecked. The CDR3 length is 15 residues. Germline-derived CDR1 and CDR2 are GTSNPN and SVGIG (reference sequence). The CDR3 spells CAWTTTSGRTDTQYF.

The rearrangement uses TRBV7-6 and TRBJ2-7; TCRdb designates TRBD2, a call that cannot be tested without DNA. CDR1 and CDR2 (germline): SGHVS, FNYEAQ. The CDR3 covers 17 residues. The chain's CDR3 is CASRPPAEEGSSYEQYF.

This rearrangement joins TRBV6-1 to TRBJ2-7; TCRdb names TRBD2, which stays unverified in the absence of DNA. This CDR3 is built from 13 residues. The germline gives CDR1 MNHNS, CDR2 SASEGT. The CDR3 reads CASTGTSGGEQYF.

CDR3: CSVGAHQNEQFF. The gene calls are TRBV29-1 and TRBJ2-1; TCRdb lists TRBD1, though no DNA is available to test this call. The CDR3 has 12 amino acids. From germline, CDR1 is SQVTM and CDR2 ANQGSEA.

V and J are TRBV30 and TRBJ2-1; TCRdb returns TRBD1, unconfirmable since there is no DNA. Germline V gene sequence: CDR1 GTSNPN, CDR2 SVGIG (reference sequence). The CDR3 has 15 residues. CDR3 amino acids: CAWSSGAILGNEQFF.

The CDR3 sequence is CASNLGSLQANTEAFF. This chain links TRBV5-1 with TRBJ1-1. The CDR3 loop spans 16 amino acids. Germline values: CDR1 SGHRS, CDR2 YFSETQ.

The chain's CDR3 is CASSHKGHPEQFF. V usage is TRBV14 and J usage is TRBJ2-1; checking the TCRdb D call of TRBD1 is not possible without DNA. The CDR3 runs to 13 residues. From germline, CDR1 is SGHDN and CDR2 FVKESK.

The genes are TRBV7-8 and TRBJ2-1; without DNA, the TCRdb call of TRBD2 cannot be checked. Germline V gives CDR1 SGHVS, CDR2 FQNEAQ. This CDR3 is built from 12 residues. The CDR3 loop is CARERVYNEQFF.

J is TRBJ2-2 and V is TRBV2. Germline assignment: CDR1 SNHLY and CDR2 FYNNEI. The CDR3 length is 13 residues. CDR3 region: CASSAGNTGELFF.

The gene calls are TRBV6-2 or TRBV6-3 and TRBJ2-2; with no DNA, the TCRdb D assignment of TRBD2 cannot be verified. The CDR3 loop spans 14 amino acids. Looked up from germline, CDR1 is MNHEY and CDR2 is SVGEGT. CDR3 sequence: CASSLPGLGRELFF.